These T cell receptor beta chains were read from a single sample in a study of blood T cell repertoires in COVID-19. The repertoire was sequenced with immunoSEQ multiplex PCR; TCRdb's copy has only in-frame clones and lacks some. Of 97,000 or so clones listed, approximately 78% are singletons. Sequenced: peripheral blood. The receptors originated from a man aged 60 to 75 with active or convalescent COVID-19. Each CDR3 is given with its conserved first and last residue. A D gene is named only where the DNA matches it firmly. Size tells how often a clone was seen (once, few, many) or the class of an expanded clone, and some rows leave it out.

d_gene,j_gene,abundance,v_gene,CDR3aa,CDR3nt
TRBD1,TRBJ1-1,once,TRBV5-1,CASSFQAGGLKVMNTEAFF,TGCGCCAGCAGCTTCCAGGCAGGGGGCCTTAAAGTTATGAACACTGAAGCTTTCTTT
.,TRBJ1-1,.,TRBV14,CASSQDQRRAEAFF,TGTGCCAGCAGCCAAGATCAGAGGAGGGCTGAAGCTTTCTTT
.,TRBJ2-7,few,TRBV28,CASSAQIYEQYF,TGTGCCAGCAGTGCACAGATCTACGAGCAGTACTTC
.,TRBJ1-2,many,TRBV27,CASSLRENYGYTF,TGTGCCAGCAGTTTAAGAGAGAACTATGGCTACACCTTC
TRBD1,TRBJ2-2,.,TRBV7-9,CASSFSGTANTGELFF,TGTGCCAGCAGCTTTTCCGGGACAGCGAACACCGGGGAGCTGTTTTTT
TRBD2,TRBJ2-1,.,TRBV15,CATSRDRLAGVNEQFF,TGTGCCACCAGCAGAGATCGGCTAGCGGGAGTGAATGAGCAGTTCTTC
.,TRBJ1-2,.,TRBV25-1,CASSVAGGSYGYTF,TGTGCCAGCAGTGTCGCTGGAGGGTCCTATGGCTACACCTTC
.,TRBJ2-7,.,TRBV7-2,CASSGQGLPYEQYF,TGTGCCAGCAGCGGGCAGGGACTGCCCTACGAGCAGTACTTC
.,TRBJ2-1,.,TRBV4-3,CASSQGTGDRQFF,TGCGCCAGCAGCCAAGGGACGGGGGATCGGCAGTTCTTC
.,TRBJ1-1,.,TRBV29-1,CSGSRGVTTEAFF,TGCAGCGGCAGCCGGGGGGTAACCACTGAAGCTTTCTTT
.,TRBJ2-1,.,TRBV18,CASSPAGADNEQFF,TGTGCCAGCTCCCCGGCGGGGGCGGACAATGAGCAGTTCTTC
.,TRBJ2-7,.,TRBV28,CASSFRGAPYEQYF,TGTGCCAGCAGTTTCCGGGGGGCGCCGTACGAGCAGTACTTC
.,TRBJ2-1,.,TRBV6-5,CASSYMGSNEQFF,TGTGCCAGCAGTTATATGGGCTCCAATGAGCAGTTCTTC
TRBD2,TRBJ2-5,.,TRBV5-4,CASSLGLAVRGQETQYF,TGTGCCAGCAGCTTGGGACTAGCGGTTCGAGGGCAAGAGACCCAGTACTTC
.,TRBJ2-5,.,TRBV5-1,CASSLAGGTAKETQYF,TGCGCCAGCAGCTTGGCGGGCGGGACAGCTAAAGAGACCCAGTACTTC
.,TRBJ2-5,.,TRBV29-1,CSVEQLGETQYF,TGCAGCGTTGAACAGCTCGGGGAGACCCAGTACTTC
TRBD1,TRBJ1-5,.,TRBV6-6,CASSPIFGQGGNQPQHF,TGTGCCAGCAGTCCGATTTTCGGACAGGGGGGCAATCAGCCCCAGCATTTT
.,TRBJ1-5,.,TRBV28,CASRYSNQPQHF,TGTGCCAGCAGATATAGCAATCAGCCCCAGCATTTT
.,TRBJ1-1,.,TRBV30,CAWSRWGAEAFF,TGTGCCTGGAGTAGATGGGGCGCTGAAGCTTTCTTT
.,TRBJ1-5,.,TRBV6-5,CASSHSGGNQPQHF,TGTGCCAGCAGCCATTCGGGGGGCAATCAGCCCCAGCATTTT
TRBD1,TRBJ1-1,.,TRBV6-2/TRBV6-3,CASSYVVGTGTATFEAFF,TGTGCCAGCAGTTACGTAGTCGGGACGGGGACAGCCACTTTTGAAGCTTTCTTT